This is a list of T cell receptor beta chains from one sample in a study of human T cells and chemical hapten exposure. TCRdb independently ran MiXCR on the RACE reads; one entry per CDR3 protein. The repertoire holds about 37,000 distinct CDR3 sequences, with 5.5% to 7.5% as singletons. This specimen consisted of whole blood, obtained in connection with sensitization to the hapten diphenylcyclopropenone (DPC). All receptors come from a woman under 40 with alopecia areata. Some clones in this sample may be carry-over from other donors' samples. The CDR3 runs from the conserved cysteine through the conserved F or W.

V: TRBV7-2; J: TRBJ2-7; CDR3: CASSYRDSSYEQYF
V: TRBV6-2/TRBV6-3; J: TRBJ1-1; CDR3: CASSFNPGGLGTEAFF
V: TRBV7-9; J: TRBJ1-6; CDR3: CASSRVLQNSPLHF
V: TRBV28; J: TRBJ2-3; CDR3: CASSLQSTDTQYF
V: TRBV11-2; J: TRBJ1-2; CDR3: CASSLGALSYGYTF
V: TRBV25-1; J: TRBJ2-7; CDR3: CASSPHLNEQYF
V: TRBV29-1; J: TRBJ2-1; CDR3: CSVAPLAGGLSSYNEQFF
V: TRBV5-1; J: TRBJ2-2; CDR3: CATRRDYSNTGELFF
V: TRBV28; J: TRBJ2-7; CDR3: CASSLQAGPYEQYF
V: TRBV4-3; J: TRBJ1-1; CDR3: CASSQDRGLGRTEAFF
V: TRBV6-2/TRBV6-3; J: TRBJ1-5; CDR3: CASSLTGTNQPQHF
V: TRBV6-1; J: TRBJ1-4; CDR3: CASSLEDRAWEKLFF
V: TRBV5-1; J: TRBJ2-3; CDR3: CASSSTGQHTDTQYF
V: TRBV29-1; J: TRBJ2-2; CDR3: CSVRTAAGGWNTGELFF
V: TRBV11-1; J: TRBJ1-1; CDR3: CASSLAGREAFF
V: TRBV20-1; J: TRBJ1-2; CDR3: CSASLAPHYGYTF
V: TRBV7-9; J: TRBJ2-1; CDR3: CASSLVWTAAYNEQFF
V: TRBV7-6; J: TRBJ1-1; CDR3: CASSLRGGQTNTEAFF
V: TRBV20-1; J: TRBJ2-7; CDR3: CSARIGTDQSDLQYF
V: TRBV28; J: TRBJ1-1; CDR3: CASSLLTVGTAEAFF
V: TRBV27; J: TRBJ2-1; CDR3: CASSPLSGTGIYNEQFF
V: TRBV18; J: TRBJ1-1; CDR3: CASSGDRTNTEAFF
V: TRBV20-1; J: TRBJ2-7; CDR3: CSAIYGEGIYEQYF
V: TRBV6-2/TRBV6-3; J: TRBJ2-3; CDR3: CASRLLAGERDTQYF
V: TRBV6-2/TRBV6-3; J: TRBJ2-7; CDR3: CASSDGLAVYEQYF
V: TRBV11-2; J: TRBJ2-1; CDR3: CASSLVRRPLNEQFF
V: TRBV6-5; J: TRBJ2-3; CDR3: CASSYSRLAASTDTQYF
V: TRBV5-6; J: TRBJ2-3; CDR3: CASSLEKVSGQGSDTQYF
V: TRBV12-3/TRBV12-4; J: TRBJ1-2; CDR3: CASSFDRGGKGYTF
V: TRBV29-1; J: TRBJ2-5; CDR3: CSARTGSETQYF
V: TRBV6-1; J: TRBJ2-3; CDR3: CASSDSLVDTQYF
V: TRBV7-9; J: TRBJ2-3; CDR3: CASSLGQDTDTQYF
V: TRBV4-1; J: TRBJ2-1; CDR3: CASSHSRSPGNEQFF
V: TRBV30; J: TRBJ2-3; CDR3: CAWTLAGGIDTQYF
V: TRBV7-2; J: TRBJ2-5; CDR3: CASSLTSGEWETQYF
V: TRBV6-6; J: TRBJ1-1; CDR3: CASSYQGRSTEAFF
V: TRBV5-1; J: TRBJ2-3; CDR3: CASSRGAFTDTQYF
V: TRBV7-2; J: TRBJ1-5; CDR3: CASSFFGVNQPQHF
V: TRBV9; J: TRBJ1-1; CDR3: CASSVAGGASEAFF
V: TRBV7-2; J: TRBJ1-6; CDR3: CASSYNTDSPLHF
V: TRBV7-9; J: TRBJ1-1; CDR3: CASSLAIGGGTEAFF